The 2 T cell receptor beta chains below come from one sample, sequenced in a study of T-cell reconstitution after alpha-beta-depleted transplantation in children. Researchers prepared the TCRbeta library using unique molecular identifiers, the study reports. TCRdb called the PCR reads again in MiXCR, with one record for every CDR3 protein. The sample includes more than 300,000 distinct CDR3 sequences, 15% to 20% seen only once; the top ten take approximately 38%. The sample in question was PBMCs, mostly from graft donor cells, obtained 360 days after TCRalphabeta/CD19-depleted stem cell transplant. The receptors shown here come from a male patient aged 2 to 9 who had a stem cell transplant for acute lymphoblastic leukemia, so the T cells may come from the graft donor.

The table lists this clonotype with a few counts. This chain links TRBV12-3 or TRBV12-4 with TRBJ2-5, with a possible D match to TRBD1 (6 bases). V was shortened by 7 bases and J by 2 bases, with 14 bases between the two germline ends. The CDR3 runs 14 residues. In DNA, the CDR3 is TGTGCCAGCACCGTGGGGGCGCCACAAGAGACCCAGTACTTC. As protein: CASTVGAPQETQYF.

This clonotype was counted many times. This chain joins TRBV7-9 and TRBJ2-5, with TRBD2 matching over 7 bases. The V and J ends lost 3 bases and 1 base, in that order; junction bases with no gene match: 5. This CDR3 spans 15 amino acids. The germline CDR1 and CDR2 sequences are SEHNR and FQNEAQ (reference sequence). The CDR3: CASSFPSSGQETQYF. The CDR3 coding sequence is TGTGCCAGCAGCTTCCCTTCTAGCGGCCAAGAGACCCAGTACTTC.